This TCR beta chain was recovered during a study of OX40 agonist ivuxolimab in advanced cancers. The CDR3 covers 14 residues. V was pared by 6 bases and J by 4 bases, with 5 bases of the junction left unmatched. CDR1 LNHDA and CDR2 SQIVND come from the germline V gene (reference sequence). Clones were read by immunoSEQ multiplex PCR, and TCRdb kept only the in-frame ones, dropping some. The table lists 90,000 to 95,000 clones, about 85% of them singletons, with 1% to 1.3% in the top ten. The sample was CD4+ or CD8+ T cells sorted from blood, taken in a trial of the OX40 agonist ivuxolimab. The J gene is TRBJ2-2, the V gene TRBV19; 7 nucleotides align to TRBD1. This receptor was identified in an adult with an advanced solid tumor such as melanoma, head and neck, liver or kidney cancer. The CDR3 DNA sequence: TGTGCCAGTAGAAAGGGGGCGAGCACCGGGGAGCTGTTTTTT. Translation: CASRKGASTGELFF.